Listed here are 17 T cell receptor beta chains from one sample, sequenced in a study of a mutant IDH1 vaccine in newly diagnosed glioma. As for time point: baseline, week 1 (first vaccination visit). As for treatment: pre-vaccination baseline after standard-of-care therapy. Clones were read by immunoSEQ multiplex PCR, and TCRdb kept only the in-frame ones, dropping some. The sample lists fewer than 65,000 clones; around 80% were seen once. Sequencing was performed on PBMCs, taken from a glioma patient treated with radiotherapy, temozolomide or both. The receptor source for this set is a woman in her thirties or forties with glioma.

The chain recombines TRBV7-2 with TRBJ2-3; 10 bases fit TRBD2. The trim removed 4 bases at V and 4 bases at J, leaving 8 bases unmatched. The CDR3 spans 16 residues. Germline loops: CDR1 SGHTA, CDR2 FQGNSA. CDR3 bases: TGTGCCAGCAGCTCAAGACTAGCGGGTCTCCCAGATACGCAGTATTTT. Residues: CASSSRLAGLPDTQYF. The full variable domain, its missing parts supplied by reference TRBV7-2 and TRBJ2-3, is GAGVSQSPSNKVTEKGKDVELRCDPISGHTALYWYRQSLGQGLEFLIYFQGNSAPDKSGLPSDRFSAERTGGSVSTLTIQRTQQEDSAVYLCASSSRLAGLPDTQYFGPGTRLTVL.

A single count supports this clone. CDR3 sequence: CASSPGPGQGLHEQYF. The CDR3 DNA is TGTGCCAGCAGCCCCGGACCGGGACAGGGGCTCCACGAGCAGTACTTC. The V call is TRBV5-4, the J call TRBJ2-7; 10 nucleotides align to TRBD1. The CDR3 consists of 16 residues. The germline V gene has CDR1 SGHNT and CDR2 YYREEE (reference sequence). The V gene end was trimmed by 4 bases and the J gene end by 5 bases; junction bases not matched to a gene: 12.

This chain uses TRBV6-5 with TRBJ1-2, with 9 bases aligning to TRBD1. CDR3 size: 14 residues. The J segment lost 8 bases and the V segment lost 2 bases, leaving 6 bases of the junction unmatched. Germline CDR1 reads MNHEY; CDR2 reads SVGAGI. CDR3 coding DNA: TGTGCCAGCAGTTACCAACAGGGGGCAGGCGGCTACACCTTC. Translating it yields CASSYQQGAGGYTF.

V and J are TRBV9 and TRBJ2-5, with 16 bases fitting TRBD2. J lost 5 bases, V lost 4 bases, and 8 bases had no gene match. This CDR3 has 17 residues. CDR1 is SGDLS and CDR2 is YYNGEE in the germline V gene. CDR3 residues: CASSLGTSGGAGETQYF. DNA of the CDR3: TGTGCCAGCAGCCTCGGGACTAGCGGGGGGGCCGGGGAGACCCAGTACTTC.

The gene calls are TRBV30 and TRBJ1-2, with D possibly TRBD1 on 5 matching bases. With 0 bases removed from V and 11 bases from J, the gap between germline ends came to 10 bases. Germline-derived CDR1 and CDR2 are GTSNPN and SVGIG (reference sequence). The CDR3 is made up of 11 amino acids. This CDR3 is CAWSVEGRYTF. In DNA, the CDR3 is TGTGCCTGGAGTGTGGAGGGGCGGTACACCTTC.

The J gene is TRBJ1-1, the V gene TRBV7-2; a weak D match, TRBD1 (6 bases). Per the germline V gene, CDR1 is SGHTA and CDR2 is FQGNSA. V lost 3 bases and J lost 1, with 12 bases in between. This CDR3 contains 15 residues. CDR3 sequence reads: CASSFSGARNTEAFF. The CDR3 DNA follows: TGTGCCAGCAGCTTTTCGGGGGCGAGGAACACTGAAGCTTTCTTT.

The chain couples TRBV9 to TRBJ1-6; no clear D. Looked up from germline, CDR1 is SGDLS and CDR2 is YYNGEE. Deletions cut 3 bases from V and 8 bases from J, with 21 bases between. The CDR3 loop spans 17 amino acids. The CDR3 loop reads CASSAGPSTRVDSPLHF. The CDR3 nucleotides read TGTGCCAGCAGCGCCGGGCCCTCTACCCGTGTAGATTCACCCCTCCACTTT.

The chain has TRBV5-4 and TRBJ2-1; 8 bases align to TRBD2. Germline trimming cut 10 bases from V and 4 bases from J; bases unmatched to any gene: 16. The CDR3 is made up of 16 amino acids. Germline CDR1 SGHNT, CDR2 YYREEE (reference sequence). CDR3 in amino acids: CASQSTGTRNYNEQFF. The CDR3 nucleotides read TGTGCCTCCCAGTCAACCGGGACTAGGAATTACAATGAGCAGTTCTTC.

The J gene is TRBJ1-6, the V gene TRBV18; D not certain. Deletions cut 3 bases from V and 10 bases from J, with 16 bases between. The CDR3 sequence is 15 residues long. CDR1 is KGHSH, CDR2 LQKENI, per germline. The CDR3 nucleotides read TGTGCCAGCTCACCCTTACAAGGGAAAACGTCACCCCTCCACTTT. This sequence encodes CASSPLQGKTSPLHF.

This clone was found a few times. This chain links TRBV6-5 with TRBJ2-5; no reliable D call. The V end was cut by 2 bases, the J end by 4 bases, with 11 bases between. Germline loops: CDR1 MNHEY, CDR2 SVGAGI. CDR3 length: 14 residues. CDR3 in DNA: TGTGCCAGCAGTTACGGTCTAGGGCCAGAGACCCAGTACTTC. Its translation: CASSYGLGPETQYF.

V is TRBV7-2 and J is TRBJ1-1, with D hard to call. CDR1 and CDR2 (germline): SGHTA, FQGNSA. The CDR3 runs to 20 residues. V was shortened by 0 bases and J by 3 bases, with 26 bases between the two germline ends. DNA of the CDR3: TGTGCCAGCAGCTTAGCGCGGTTGGATTTTGGGCTGGTAGTGGACACTGAAGCTTTCTTT. Translation: CASSLARLDFGLVVDTEAFF.

CDR3 sequence: CASSLAEGTNTIYF. Here the CDR3 DNA reads TGCGCCAGCAGCTTGGCCGAGGGTACAAACACCATATATTTT. The chain couples TRBV5-1 to TRBJ1-3; D is unresolved. The ends were cut back, 0 bases at V and 6 bases at J, with 10 bases in the middle. Germline-derived CDR1 and CDR2 are SGHRS and YFSETQ. This CDR3 comprises 14 residues.

This chain uses TRBV25-1 with TRBJ1-2; D is ambiguous. Trimming shortened V by 3 bases and J by 2 bases, and 10 bases separated the two germline ends. The CDR3 has 14 amino acids. CDR1 and CDR2 from the germline V gene are MGHDK and SYGVNS. This chain's CDR3 is CASSEVGGNYGYTF. CDR3 DNA sequence: TGTGCCAGCAGTGAGGTAGGAGGGAACTATGGCTACACCTTC.

Points on this clone: In the same sample, other DNA sequences code for this CDR3. V and J are TRBV5-1 and TRBJ2-3; D ambiguous. The CDR3 runs 12 residues. Germline CDR1 is SGHRS and CDR2 is YFSETQ. Trimming took off 0 bases at V and 6 bases at J, with 5 bases between the two ends. CDR3 residues: CASSLDRDTQYF. The CDR3 DNA sequence: TGCGCCAGCAGCTTGGATAGGGATACGCAGTATTTT.

The count of this clone is one. The chain recombines TRBV5-6 with TRBJ2-7; weak D call: TRBD1 (6 bases). The CDR3 has 15 amino acids. V lost 0 bases and J lost 3, with 13 bases in between. Looked up from germline, CDR1 is SGHDT and CDR2 is YYEEEE. Here the CDR3 reads CASSLGAGVFYEQYF. The CDR3 coding sequence is TGTGCCAGCAGCTTGGGTGCAGGGGTATTCTACGAGCAGTACTTC.

The chain employs TRBV30 and TRBJ1-3; no reliable D call. V lost 3 bases, J lost 2 bases, and 14 bases lay in between. CDR1 and CDR2 from the germline V gene are GTSNPN and SVGIG (reference sequence). The CDR3 length is 15 residues. CDR3: CAWRAESFTGNTIYF. The CDR3 DNA is TGTGCCTGGAGGGCGGAATCGTTCACTGGAAACACCATATATTTT. The whole variable domain, remainder taken from reference TRBV30 and TRBJ1-3, is SQTIHQWPATLVQPVGSPLSLECTVEGTSNPNLYWYRQAAGRGLQLLFYSVGIGQISSEVPQNLSASRPQDRQFILSSKKLLLSDSGFYLCAWRAESFTGNTIYFGEGSWLTVV.

The chain joins TRBV7-2 to TRBJ1-5, with D hard to call. V gave up 4 bases and J gave up 6 bases, with 7 bases separating them. Germline V gives CDR1 SGHTA, CDR2 FQGNSA. The CDR3 spans 12 residues. The CDR3 loop reads CASSSLGQPQHF. CDR3 coding DNA: TGTGCCAGCAGCTCTCTAGGTCAGCCCCAGCATTTT.